This T cell receptor (beta chain) was retrieved from a study of shared clonotypes between healthy human individuals. Across the study: CD4 naive and memory got three plates each, CD8 naive two, CD8 memory one.

The study drew all its donors from Caucasian adults living in Nashville, Tennessee. The assay ran at deep level. Clones were read by immunoSEQ multiplex PCR, and TCRdb kept only the in-frame ones, dropping some. Counted here are over a million clones, roughly 96% occurring once; the ten biggest clones make up over 1%. This CDR3 is built from 16 residues. Germline V gene data show CDR1 as SGHRS and CDR2 as YFSETQ. The ends lost 8 bases at V and 5 bases at J; junction bases unmatched: 18. The J gene is TRBJ2-5, the V gene TRBV5-1; 7 nucleotides align to TRBD2. This TCR was recovered from a man aged 30 to 45 in good health. The sample consisted of naive CD4+ T cells sorted from blood. The subset was: CD45RA+ positively selected. This CDR3 is CASWVGTGRVGETQYF. CDR3 DNA sequence: TGCGCCAGTTGGGTTGGAACGGGGAGGGTCGGCGAGACCCAGTACTTC.